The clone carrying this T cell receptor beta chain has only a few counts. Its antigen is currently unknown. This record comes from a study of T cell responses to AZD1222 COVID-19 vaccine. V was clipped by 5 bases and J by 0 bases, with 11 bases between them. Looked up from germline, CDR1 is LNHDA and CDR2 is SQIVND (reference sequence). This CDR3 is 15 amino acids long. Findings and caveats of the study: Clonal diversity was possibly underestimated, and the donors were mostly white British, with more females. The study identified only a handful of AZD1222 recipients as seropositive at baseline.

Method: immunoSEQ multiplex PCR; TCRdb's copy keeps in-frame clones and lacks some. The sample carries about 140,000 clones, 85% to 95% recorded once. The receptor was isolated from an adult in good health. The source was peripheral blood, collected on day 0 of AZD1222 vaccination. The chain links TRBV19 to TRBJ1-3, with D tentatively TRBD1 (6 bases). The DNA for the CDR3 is TGTGCCAGTAGTCAGACAGGCCTCTCTGGAAACACCATATATTTT. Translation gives CASSQTGLSGNTIYF. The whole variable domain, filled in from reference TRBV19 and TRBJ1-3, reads DGGITQSPKYLFRKEGQNVTLSCEQNLNHDAMYWYRQDPGQGLRLIYYSQIVNDFQKGDIAEGYSVSREKKESFPLTVTSAQKNPTAFYLCASSQTGLSGNTIYFGEGSWLTVV.